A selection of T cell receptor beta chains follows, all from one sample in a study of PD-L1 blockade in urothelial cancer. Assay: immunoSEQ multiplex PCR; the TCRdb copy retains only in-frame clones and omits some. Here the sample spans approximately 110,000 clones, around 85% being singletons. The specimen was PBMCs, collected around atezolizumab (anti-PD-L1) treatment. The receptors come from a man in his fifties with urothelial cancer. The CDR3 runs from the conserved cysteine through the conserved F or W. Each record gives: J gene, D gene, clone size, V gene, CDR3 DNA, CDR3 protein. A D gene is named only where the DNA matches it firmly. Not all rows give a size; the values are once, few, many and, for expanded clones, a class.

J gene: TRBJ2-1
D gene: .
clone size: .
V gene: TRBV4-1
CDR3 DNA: TGCGCCAGCAGCCAAGATGTTAACAGAAGATACAATGAGCAGTTCTTC
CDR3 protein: CASSQDVNRRYNEQFF

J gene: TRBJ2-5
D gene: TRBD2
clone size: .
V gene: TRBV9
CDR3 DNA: TGTGCCAGCAGCTCGGGACTAGCGGGAGGCCAAGAGACCCAGTACTTC
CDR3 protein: CASSSGLAGGQETQYF

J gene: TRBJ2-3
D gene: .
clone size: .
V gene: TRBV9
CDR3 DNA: TGTGCCAGCAGCGATGTCCCTAGAAGCACAGATACGCAGTATTTT
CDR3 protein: CASSDVPRSTDTQYF

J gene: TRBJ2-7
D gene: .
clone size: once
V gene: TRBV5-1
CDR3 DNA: TGCGCCAGCAGCTGGGGCGCCCTGGCGGGGCAGGGTGGGGAGCAGTACTTC
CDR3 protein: CASSWGALAGQGGEQYF

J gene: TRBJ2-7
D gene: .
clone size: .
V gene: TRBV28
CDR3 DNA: TGTGCCAGCAGTTTAGGGCAGCTCTACGAGCAGTACTTC
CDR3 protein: CASSLGQLYEQYF

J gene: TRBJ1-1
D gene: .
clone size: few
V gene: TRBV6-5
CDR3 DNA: TGTGCCAGCAGCGCTGTAAGGGGAAGGACTGAAGCTTTCTTT
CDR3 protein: CASSAVRGRTEAFF

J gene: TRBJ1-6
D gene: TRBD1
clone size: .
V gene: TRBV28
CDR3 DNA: TGTGCCAGCAGACCCAACCAGGGGGCCGGTTCACCCCTCCACTTT
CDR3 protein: CASRPNQGAGSPLHF

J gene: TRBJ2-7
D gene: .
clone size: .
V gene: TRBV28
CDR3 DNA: TGTGCCAGCACTGCAGGGGGGAGCTACGAGCAGTACTTC
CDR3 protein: CASTAGGSYEQYF

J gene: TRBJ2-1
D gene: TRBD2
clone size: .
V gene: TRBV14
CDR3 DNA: TGTGCCAGCAGCCGACTAGCAACGAGCTCCTACAATGAGCAGTTCTTC
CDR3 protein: CASSRLATSSYNEQFF

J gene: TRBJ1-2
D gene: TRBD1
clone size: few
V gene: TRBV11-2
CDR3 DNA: TGTGCCAGCAGCCAGGACAGGGGGCGAGGCTACACCTTC
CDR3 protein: CASSQDRGRGYTF

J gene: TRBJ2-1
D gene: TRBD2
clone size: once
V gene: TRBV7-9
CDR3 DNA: TGTGCCAGCAGCTTTGCCTCGGCGGGAGGTTCCAATGAGCAGTTCTTC
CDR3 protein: CASSFASAGGSNEQFF

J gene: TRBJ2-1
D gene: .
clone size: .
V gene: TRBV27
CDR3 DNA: TGTGCCAGCAGTCTAGCGAACTCCTACAATGAGCAGTTCTTC
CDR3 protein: CASSLANSYNEQFF

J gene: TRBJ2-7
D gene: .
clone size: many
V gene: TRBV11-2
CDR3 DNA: TGTGCCAGCAGCTTAGAGGTTGGAGGCGAGCAGTACTTC
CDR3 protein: CASSLEVGGEQYF

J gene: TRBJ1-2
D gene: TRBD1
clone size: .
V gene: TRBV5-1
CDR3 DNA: TGCGCCAGCAGCAAGACAGGGGATGGCTACACCTTC
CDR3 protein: CASSKTGDGYTF

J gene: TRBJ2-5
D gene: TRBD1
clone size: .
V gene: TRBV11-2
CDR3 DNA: TGTGCCAGCAGCTTCGACAGGGTACAAGAGACCCAGTACTTC
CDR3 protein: CASSFDRVQETQYF

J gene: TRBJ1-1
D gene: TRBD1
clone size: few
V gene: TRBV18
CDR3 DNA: TGTGCCAGCTCACCACGGCCAGGGGGAGACACTGAAGCTTTCTTT
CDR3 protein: CASSPRPGGDTEAFF

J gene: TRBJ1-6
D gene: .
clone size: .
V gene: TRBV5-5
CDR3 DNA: TGTGCCAGCAGCCAGGACAGACTAAATAATTCACCCCTCCACTTT
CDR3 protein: CASSQDRLNNSPLHF

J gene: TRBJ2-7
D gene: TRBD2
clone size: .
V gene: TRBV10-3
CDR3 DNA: TGTGCCATCAGTGAGTCGGGCCGAGCGGGAGTGGGCGAGCAGTACTTC
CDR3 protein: CAISESGRAGVGEQYF

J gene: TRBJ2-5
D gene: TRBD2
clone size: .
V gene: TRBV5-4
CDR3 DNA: TGTGCCAGCAGCACCAGACTAGCGGGAGTGGAGACCCAGTACTTC
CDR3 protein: CASSTRLAGVETQYF

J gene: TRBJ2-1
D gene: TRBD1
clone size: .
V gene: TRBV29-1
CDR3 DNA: TGCAGCGTTGTGGTCCCGGGACAGGGGAATGAGCAGTTCTTC
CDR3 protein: CSVVVPGQGNEQFF

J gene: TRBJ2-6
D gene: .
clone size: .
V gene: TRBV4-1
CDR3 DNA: TGCGCCAGCGGAAGGGGGGGTCTTATCTCTGGGGCCAACGTCCTGACTTTC
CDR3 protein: CASGRGGLISGANVLTF

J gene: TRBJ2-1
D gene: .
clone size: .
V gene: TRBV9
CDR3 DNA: TGTGCCAGCAGCGTAAGCGGACAGAAATACAATGAGCAGTTCTTC
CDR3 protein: CASSVSGQKYNEQFF

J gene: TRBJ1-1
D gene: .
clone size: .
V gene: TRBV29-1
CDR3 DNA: TGCAGCGCAACCGGAACGGGTACGAACACTGAAGCTTTCTTT
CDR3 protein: CSATGTGTNTEAFF

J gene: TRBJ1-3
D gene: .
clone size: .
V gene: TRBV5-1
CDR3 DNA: TGCGCCAGCAGCTTGGCCCTGGGGACTGCCGGAAACACCATATATTTT
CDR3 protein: CASSLALGTAGNTIYF

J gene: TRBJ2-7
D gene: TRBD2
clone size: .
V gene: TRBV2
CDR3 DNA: TGTGCCAGCAGCTTCGGACTAGCGGCGTACGAGCAGTACTTC
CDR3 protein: CASSFGLAAYEQYF

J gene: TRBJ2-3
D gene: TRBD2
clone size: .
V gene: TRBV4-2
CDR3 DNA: TGTGCCAGCAGCCCCTGGGCGGGAGGTGGATCTGATACGCAGTATTTT
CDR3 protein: CASSPWAGGGSDTQYF

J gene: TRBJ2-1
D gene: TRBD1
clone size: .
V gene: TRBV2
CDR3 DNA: TGTGCCAGCAGTCCGGGACAGGGGAAGAATGAGCAGTTCTTC
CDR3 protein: CASSPGQGKNEQFF

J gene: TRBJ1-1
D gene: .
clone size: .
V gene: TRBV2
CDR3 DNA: TGTGCCAGCAGTCCACATGGCACTGAAGCTTTCTTT
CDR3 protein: CASSPHGTEAFF

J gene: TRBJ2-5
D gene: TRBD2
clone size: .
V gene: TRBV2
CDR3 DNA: TGTGCCAGCAGCCCGCTAGCGGGAGGGGAGACCCAGTACTTC
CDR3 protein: CASSPLAGGETQYF

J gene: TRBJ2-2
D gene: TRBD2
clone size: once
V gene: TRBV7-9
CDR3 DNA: TGTGCCAGCAGCCAAGCGGGAGGCAGCACCGGGGAGCTGTTTTTT
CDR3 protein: CASSQAGGSTGELFF

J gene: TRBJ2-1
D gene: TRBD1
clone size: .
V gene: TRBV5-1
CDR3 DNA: TGCGCCAGCAGCGCCACGACAGGGTACAATGAGCAGTTCTTC
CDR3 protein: CASSATTGYNEQFF

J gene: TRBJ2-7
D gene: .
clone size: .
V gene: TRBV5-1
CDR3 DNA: TGCGCCAGCAGCCTAGGACACTACGAGCAGTACTTC
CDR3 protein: CASSLGHYEQYF

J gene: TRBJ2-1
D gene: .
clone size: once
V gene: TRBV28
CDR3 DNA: TGTGCCAGCGGTTCCGACCGGGTGTCCTACAATGAGCAGTTCTTC
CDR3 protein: CASGSDRVSYNEQFF

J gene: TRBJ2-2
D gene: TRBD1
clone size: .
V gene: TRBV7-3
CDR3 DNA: TGTGCCAGCAGCTCGCAGGGGGCGCCCACCGGGGAGCTGTTTTTT
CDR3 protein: CASSSQGAPTGELFF

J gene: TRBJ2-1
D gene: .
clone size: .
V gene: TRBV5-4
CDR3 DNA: TGTGCCAGCAGCTTGGAACAGAGCTCCTACAATGAGCAGTTCTTC
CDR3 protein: CASSLEQSSYNEQFF

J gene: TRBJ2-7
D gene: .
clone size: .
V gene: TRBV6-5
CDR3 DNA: TGTGCCAGCAGCTTCCTCTACGAGCAGTACTTC
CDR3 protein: CASSFLYEQYF

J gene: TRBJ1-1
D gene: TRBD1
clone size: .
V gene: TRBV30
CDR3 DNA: TGTGCTTGGAGTAGGACAGGGTCGGAAGCTTTCTTT
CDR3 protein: CAWSRTGSEAFF

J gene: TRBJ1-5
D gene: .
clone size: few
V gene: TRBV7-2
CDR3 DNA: TGTGCCAGCAGCTCCGGCCCAGGGTTGCAGCCCCAGCATTTT
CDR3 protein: CASSSGPGLQPQHF

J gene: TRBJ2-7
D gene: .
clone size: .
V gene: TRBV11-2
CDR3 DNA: TGTGCCAGCAGCTTAGTTGGAGGGAGTCTCCACGAGCAGTACTTC
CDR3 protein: CASSLVGGSLHEQYF

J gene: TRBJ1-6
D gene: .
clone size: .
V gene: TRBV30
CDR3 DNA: TGTGCCTATGGTCAGGGGACGCGTTCACCCCTCCACTTT
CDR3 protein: CAYGQGTRSPLHF

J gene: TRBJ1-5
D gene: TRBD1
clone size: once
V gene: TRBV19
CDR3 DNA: TGTGCCAGTAGTATTTGGGACAGGGGGCATCAGCCCCAGCATTTT
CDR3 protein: CASSIWDRGHQPQHF

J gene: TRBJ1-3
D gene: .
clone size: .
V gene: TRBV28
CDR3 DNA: TGTGCCAGCAGTTTGAACAGGGTGATGGGGCGAGGAAACACCATATATTTT
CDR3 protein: CASSLNRVMGRGNTIYF

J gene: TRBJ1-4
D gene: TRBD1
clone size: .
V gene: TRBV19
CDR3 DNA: TGTGCCAGTAGAGAGACAGGGTCCGCGGGAAAACTGTTTTTT
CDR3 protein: CASRETGSAGKLFF

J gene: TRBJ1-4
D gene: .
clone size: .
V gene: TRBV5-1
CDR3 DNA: TGCGCCAGCAGCATCCCTTCGGGAGGAGATGAAAAACTGTTTTTT
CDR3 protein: CASSIPSGGDEKLFF

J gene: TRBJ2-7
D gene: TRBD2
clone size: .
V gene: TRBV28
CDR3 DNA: TGTGCCAGCAGGCCACTAGCGGCCTCCTACGAGCAGTACTTC
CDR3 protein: CASRPLAASYEQYF

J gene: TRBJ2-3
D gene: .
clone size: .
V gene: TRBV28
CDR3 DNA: TGTGCCACCAAAACAGATACGCAGTATTTT
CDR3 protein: CATKTDTQYF

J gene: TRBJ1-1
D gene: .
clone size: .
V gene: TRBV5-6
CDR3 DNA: TGTGCCAGCAGCTCCCTATCTATCCGGAACACTGAAGCTTTCTTT
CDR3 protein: CASSSLSIRNTEAFF

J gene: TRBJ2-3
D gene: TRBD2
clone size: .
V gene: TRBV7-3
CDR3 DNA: TGTGCCAGCAGCAGCGGGACCCAAGATACGCAGTATTTT
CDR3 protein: CASSSGTQDTQYF

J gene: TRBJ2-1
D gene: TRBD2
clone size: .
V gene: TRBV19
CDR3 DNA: TGTGCCAGTAGTATAGATCGCGGGAGCAATGAGCAGTTCTTC
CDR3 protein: CASSIDRGSNEQFF

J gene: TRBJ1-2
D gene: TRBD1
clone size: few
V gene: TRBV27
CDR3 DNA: TGTGCCAGCAGGACAGGGGAGGGCTACACCTTC
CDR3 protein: CASRTGEGYTF

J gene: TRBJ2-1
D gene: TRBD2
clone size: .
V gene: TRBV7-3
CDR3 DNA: TGTGCCAGCGCCACGGGAGGTAGCGGGAGTCGGAATGAGCAGTTCTTC
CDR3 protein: CASATGGSGSRNEQFF

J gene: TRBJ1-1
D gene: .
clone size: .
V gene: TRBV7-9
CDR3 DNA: TGTGCCAGCAGCTTAGGGACAGAGAACACTGAAGCTTTCTTT
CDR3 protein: CASSLGTENTEAFF

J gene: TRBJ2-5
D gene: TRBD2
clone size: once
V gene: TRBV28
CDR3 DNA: TGTGCCAGCAGTAGCGGGATACAAGAGACCCAGTACTTC
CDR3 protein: CASSSGIQETQYF

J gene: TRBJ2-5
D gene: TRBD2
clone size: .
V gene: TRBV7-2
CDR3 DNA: TGTGCCAGCAGCCCTACTAGCGGCCAAGAGACCCAGTACTTC
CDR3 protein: CASSPTSGQETQYF

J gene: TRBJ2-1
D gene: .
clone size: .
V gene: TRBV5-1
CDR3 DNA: TGCGCCAGCAGCTTGTTGTACCCGGAGGGCAATGAGCAGTTCTTC
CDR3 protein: CASSLLYPEGNEQFF

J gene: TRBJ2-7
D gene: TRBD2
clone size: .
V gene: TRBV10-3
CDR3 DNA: TGTGCCATCAGCGCCTTAGCGGGACCTTTCTACGAGCAGTACTTC
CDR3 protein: CAISALAGPFYEQYF

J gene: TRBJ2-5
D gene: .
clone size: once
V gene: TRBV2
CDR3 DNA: TGTGCCAGCAGCCATTGGGGGGAGACGGAGACCCAGTACTTC
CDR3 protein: CASSHWGETETQYF

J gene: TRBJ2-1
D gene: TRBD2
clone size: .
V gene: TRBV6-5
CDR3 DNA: TGTGCCAGCAGTTACCGGACTAGCGGGAACAATGAGCAGTTCTTC
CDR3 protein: CASSYRTSGNNEQFF

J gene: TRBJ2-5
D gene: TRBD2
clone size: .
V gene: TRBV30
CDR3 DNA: TGTGCCTGGAGTCTAGCGGGAGGTAAAGAGGCCCAGTACTTC
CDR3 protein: CAWSLAGGKEAQYF

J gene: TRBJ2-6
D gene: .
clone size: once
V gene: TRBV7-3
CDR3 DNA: TGTGCCAGCAGCTTGTCAGGGGCAGGGGCCAACGTCCTGACTTTC
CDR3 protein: CASSLSGAGANVLTF